This T cell receptor (beta chain) was sequenced in a study of blood T cells in healthy people across ages. A sample-barcoded 5' primer and a J-beta primer mix were used in a second PCR of roughly 6 to 12 cycles. TCRdb re-derived calls from the 5' RACE reads in MiXCR, one entry per CDR3 protein. The sample has 750,000 to 950,000 distinct CDR3 sequences, about 53% seen once. Germline-derived CDR1 and CDR2 are ENHRY and SYGVKD. V was pared by 8 bases and J by 5 bases, with 24 bases between. The CDR3 contains 16 residues. A minimum of 5 micrograms of total RNA was extracted per sample. The receptor was isolated from a man older than 75 in good health. The genes are TRBV10-3 and TRBJ2-5; TRBD2 might be the D (6 bases). Material for sequencing was blood. For the CDR3, the DNA is TGTGCCATCGGGTACGCACTGCAAGGGACTGGGGAGACCCAGTACTTC. This translates into CAIGYALQGTGETQYF.